This TCR beta chain comes out of a study of blood T cell repertoires in COVID-19. Looking at the study overall: Sources were T cells, B-cell-depleted T cells, or PBMCs; the material itself was cDNA or gDNA.

Per the original methods: How many nucleated cells were present was estimated from reference gene primer amplification. Produced via immunoSEQ multiplex PCR; TCRdb's table is partial and in-frame only. The V and J calls and the clone size are those of that table, but D and trimming were determined from the DNA. This table has fewer than 200,000 clones, 86% appearing once. This TCR derives from a man aged 45 to 65 with active or convalescent COVID-19. Sequences were obtained from peripheral blood.

The CDR3 nucleotides read TGTGCCTGGAGTGTACTAGACCCCACAGATACGCAGTATTTT. Amino acid sequence: CAWSVLDPTDTQYF. The chain joins TRBV30 to TRBJ2-3, with a tentative D call TRBD2 (5 bases). The CDR3 is 14 amino acids. Trimming shortened V by 0 bases and J by 2 bases, and 9 bases separated the two germline ends. In germline, CDR1 is GTSNPN, CDR2 SVGIG (reference sequence).